A single sample is the source of the 24 T cell receptor beta chains below, sequenced in a study of cytomegalovirus exposure and HLA in healthy donors. The repertoire was sequenced with immunoSEQ multiplex PCR; TCRdb's copy has only in-frame clones and lacks some. The repertoire has roughly 150,000 clones, around four fifths of them found once; the top ten carry 30%. The specimen sequenced was PBMCs. The receptors were gathered from a man aged 30 to 39 in good health and CMV-seropositive.

The gene calls are TRBV7-9 and TRBJ2-1; 12 bases align to TRBD2. This CDR3 comprises 16 residues. The germline V gene has CDR1 SEHNR and CDR2 FQNEAQ (reference sequence). V dropped 1 base and J dropped 6; count of bases not matched to a gene: 4. The CDR3 sequence is CASSLDSSGRVNEQFF. DNA of the CDR3: TGTGCCAGCAGCTTAGATTCTAGCGGGAGGGTCAATGAGCAGTTCTTC.

The chain couples TRBV19 to TRBJ2-3; D perhaps matches TRBD2 (6 bases). The V gene lost 1 base and the J gene lost 5 bases, with 13 bases spanning the gap. The CDR3 sequence is 15 residues long. From germline, CDR1 is LNHDA and CDR2 SQIVND (reference sequence). CDR3 loop: CASSIADDGGDTQYF. The CDR3 nucleotides read TGTGCCAGTAGTATAGCCGACGACGGGGGAGATACGCAGTATTTT. Full variable domain (rest looked up from reference TRBV19 and TRBJ2-3): DGGITQSPKYLFRKEGQNVTLSCEQNLNHDAMYWYRQDPGQGLRLIYYSQIVNDFQKGDIAEGYSVSREKKESFPLTVTSAQKNPTAFYLCASSIADDGGDTQYFGPGTRLTVL.

The rearrangement uses TRBV5-1 and TRBJ2-7; D is undetermined. The length of the CDR3 is 15 residues. Germline V gene data show CDR1 as SGHRS and CDR2 as YFSETQ. V lost 0 bases to trimming and J lost 6 bases, with 16 bases between them. The CDR3 spells CASSLGPAETREQYF. The CDR3 coding sequence is TGCGCCAGCAGCTTGGGGCCGGCGGAAACTCGCGAGCAGTACTTC.

This rearrangement joins TRBV5-1 to TRBJ2-3; a possible D gene is TRBD2 (6 bases). The CDR3 runs 17 residues. V dropped 2 bases and J dropped 3 bases, with 19 bases sitting between them. Germline-derived CDR1 and CDR2 are SGHRS and YFSETQ. In DNA form, the CDR3 reads TGCGCCAGCAGCTTCCGGCGGGCTAGCGTTATAACAGATACGCAGTATTTT. Its protein product is CASSFRRASVITDTQYF.

This chain connects TRBV7-2 to TRBJ2-3; 11 positions match TRBD2. Germline CDR1 reads SGHTA; CDR2 reads FQGNSA. Trimming at V came to 2 bases and at J to 0 bases, leaving 7 bases not matched to a gene. The CDR3 extends over 18 amino acids. The CDR3 spells CASSLSSGGRTSTDTQYF. CDR3 DNA sequence: TGTGCCAGCAGCTTATCTAGCGGGGGGCGAACTAGCACAGATACGCAGTATTTT.

CDR3 nucleotide sequence: TGTGCCAGCTCACCACCGGGACAGTCGAACACCGGGGAGCTGTTTTTT. Protein: CASSPPGQSNTGELFF. The J gene is TRBJ2-2, the V gene TRBV18; the match to TRBD1 covers 7 bases. CDR1 is KGHSH, CDR2 LQKENI, per germline. V lost 0 bases, J lost 0 bases, and 1 base stayed unmatched. This CDR3 has 16 residues. Full variable domain (missing parts from reference TRBV18 and TRBJ2-2): NAGVMQNPRHLVRRRGQEARLRCSPMKGHSHVYWYRQLPEEGLKFMVYLQKENIIDESGMPKERFSAEFPKEGPSILRIQQVVRGDSAAYFCASSPPGQSNTGELFFGEGSRLTVL.

This chain uses TRBV18 with TRBJ2-7; 9 bases match TRBD2. The CDR3 consists of 15 residues. The germline CDR1 and CDR2 sequences are KGHSH and LQKENI. V shed 6 bases, J shed 0 bases, and the junction held 6 bases outside the gene matches. This CDR3 reads CASSLERGASYEQYF. As DNA, the CDR3 is TGTGCCAGCTCCCTTGAGCGGGGGGCCTCCTACGAGCAGTACTTC.

This clone was seen once. The chain employs TRBV6-5 and TRBJ2-7, with 7 positions matching TRBD1. This CDR3 is 13 amino acids long. V dropped 7 bases and J dropped 2; count of bases not matched to a gene: 5. CDR1 MNHEY and CDR2 SVGAGI come from the germline V gene. The CDR3 bases are TGTGCCAGCATGGGACAGACGGCCTACGAGCAGTACTTC. It is translated as CASMGQTAYEQYF.

The chain employs TRBV19 and TRBJ1-5, with 7 bases aligning to TRBD1. The CDR3 runs 17 residues. V dropped 5 bases and J dropped 3; count of bases not matched to a gene: 13. Germline V lookup: CDR1 LNHDA, CDR2 SQIVND (reference sequence). CDR3 protein: CASSWSRGARPNQPQHF. CDR3 nucleotide sequence: TGTGCCAGTAGTTGGTCCAGGGGGGCTCGCCCCAATCAGCCCCAGCATTTT.

J is TRBJ2-7 and V is TRBV4-2, with 14 bases aligning to TRBD2. J was trimmed by 3 bases and V by 1 base; bases with no gene match: 11. The CDR3 spans 19 residues. Germline assignment: CDR1 LGHNA and CDR2 YNFKEQ. The CDR3 DNA reads as TGTGCCAGCAGCCAAGTAGAATCAGGGACTAGCGGGAGATTCTACGAGCAGTACTTC. The encoded protein is CASSQVESGTSGRFYEQYF.

The chain carries TRBV30 and TRBJ1-3; no clear D. With 2 bases removed from V and 2 bases from J, the gap between germline ends came to 13 bases. This CDR3 spans 15 amino acids. CDR1 and CDR2 from the germline V gene are GTSNPN and SVGIG (reference sequence). The CDR3 bases are TGTGCCTGGAGTTACGACTGGAACCCTGGAAACACCATATATTTT. Its protein is CAWSYDWNPGNTIYF.

This clone was seen a single time. V is TRBV4-3 and J is TRBJ2-7; D may be TRBD2 (7 bases). Germline loops: CDR1 LGHNA, CDR2 YSLEER. The CDR3 is 13 amino acids. The V and J ends lost 0 bases and 10 bases respectively, with 13 bases between them. DNA for the CDR3: TGCGCCAGCAGCCAAGAAAGGGGGGGCGCCCAGTACTTC. It is translated as CASSQERGGAQYF.

The chain carries TRBV7-9 and TRBJ2-7; TRBD2 aligns across 10 bases. Germline V gives CDR1 SEHNR, CDR2 FQNEAQ (reference sequence). The V segment lost 6 bases and the J segment 0 bases; nucleotides outside the gene matches: 5. The CDR3 contains 15 residues. The CDR3 is CASRPGTSASYEQYF. The DNA for the CDR3 is TGTGCCAGCAGACCAGGGACTAGCGCCTCCTACGAGCAGTACTTC.

This clone occurred once. The chain is built from TRBV27 and TRBJ1-2; D gene uncertain. The CDR3 runs 14 residues. CDR1 and CDR2 from the germline V gene are MNHEY and SMNVEV (reference sequence). Deletions cut 5 bases from V and 6 bases from J, with 16 bases between. The CDR3 protein is CASSRWEGGDGYTF. In DNA, the CDR3 is TGTGCCAGCAGTCGGTGGGAGGGAGGAGATGGCTACACCTTC.

This chain links TRBV4-1 with TRBJ2-1, with 12 positions matching TRBD2. The length of the CDR3 is 16 residues. Per the germline V gene, CDR1 is MGHRA and CDR2 is YSYEKL. V lost 3 bases to trimming and J lost 1 base; unmatched junction nucleotides: 1. The CDR3, as DNA: TGCGCCAGCAGCCACGGGACTAGCGGGTCCTACAATGAGCAGTTCTTC. It encodes CASSHGTSGSYNEQFF.

The chain uses TRBV18 and TRBJ1-1, with D unresolved. V lost 2 bases and J lost 0, with 4 bases in between. Germline-derived CDR1 and CDR2 are KGHSH and LQKENI. The CDR3 length is 13 residues. In DNA form, the CDR3 reads TGTGCCAGCTCACCAACTGTGAACACTGAAGCTTTCTTT. It translates to CASSPTVNTEAFF.

The J gene is TRBJ2-7, the V gene TRBV7-9; unclear D gene. Germline V gene data show CDR1 as SEHNR and CDR2 as FQNEAQ (reference sequence). This CDR3 has 12 amino acids. Trimming pared 3 bases from V and 6 bases from J, leaving 9 bases between. DNA of the CDR3: TGTGCCAGCAGCTTTGGTGGAGCCGAGCAGTACTTC. Translation gives CASSFGGAEQYF.

The J gene is TRBJ2-7, the V gene TRBV6-6; 11 bases are shared with TRBD1. The length of the CDR3 is 15 residues. V lost 7 bases, J lost 6 bases, and 11 bases stayed unmatched. CDR1 and CDR2 from the germline V gene are MNHNY and SVGAGI (reference sequence). CDR3 region: CASTPPSDRGREQYF. CDR3 bases: TGTGCCAGCACCCCCCCTTCGGACAGGGGGCGCGAGCAGTACTTC.

This rearrangement joins TRBV30 to TRBJ1-1; D might be TRBD1 (5 bases). Trimming cost V 3 bases and J 10 bases, with 21 bases left between them. From germline, CDR1 is GTSNPN and CDR2 SVGIG (reference sequence). The CDR3 consists of 14 residues. CDR3 nucleotides: TGTGCCTGGAGGCCTGGCGGGCCCAGGGAGGGAGCTTTCTTT. This codes for CAWRPGGPREGAFF.

The CDR3 sequence is CASSLMHGLAGVDEQFF. The CDR3, as DNA: TGTGCCAGCAGTTTAATGCACGGACTAGCGGGAGTGGATGAGCAGTTCTTC. The chain joins TRBV27 to TRBJ2-1, with 13 nucleotides matching TRBD2. Germline loops: CDR1 MNHEY, CDR2 SMNVEV (reference sequence). Trimming cost V 2 bases and J 8 bases; bases outside gene matches: 9. The CDR3 totals 17 residues.

The chain employs TRBV7-2 and TRBJ1-5; tentatively, D is TRBD1 (6 bases). Trimming took off 5 bases at V and 6 bases at J, with 11 bases between the two ends. Germline values: CDR1 SGHTA, CDR2 FQGNSA. The CDR3 consists of 13 residues. The chain's CDR3 is CASSVDRFQPQHF. In DNA, the CDR3 is TGTGCCAGCAGCGTGGACAGATTTCAGCCCCAGCATTTT.

In its sample, this clone was seen once. This chain links TRBV6-5 with TRBJ1-2; TRBD1 aligns across 11 bases. Per the germline V gene, CDR1 is MNHEY and CDR2 is SVGAGI. The CDR3 has 14 amino acids. The V and J ends lost 5 bases and 11 bases, in that order; junction bases with no gene match: 10. The CDR3 here is CASSGLGQGEGYTF. CDR3 nucleotides: TGTGCCAGCAGTGGTTTGGGACAGGGGGAAGGGTACACCTTC.

V and J are TRBV5-1 and TRBJ2-3; D is undetermined. The CDR3 loop spans 14 amino acids. Germline V gene data show CDR1 as SGHRS and CDR2 as YFSETQ. Trimming took 4 bases from V and 2 from J, leaving 11 bases between them. The CDR3 bases are TGCGCCAGCAGCCCCGGAGCCCTCACAGATACGCAGTATTTT. It codes for CASSPGALTDTQYF.

This clone was counted between two and nine times. The chain couples TRBV5-1 to TRBJ2-5; TRBD1 matches at 12 bases. V lost 4 bases, J lost 2 bases, and 6 bases stayed unmatched. Germline assignment: CDR1 SGHRS and CDR2 YFSETQ. The CDR3 spans 16 residues. This CDR3 reads CASSGGDRGRQETQYF. Written as DNA, the CDR3 is TGCGCCAGCAGCGGGGGGGACAGGGGGCGGCAAGAGACCCAGTACTTC. Full variable domain (rest looked up from reference TRBV5-1 and TRBJ2-5): KAGVTQTPRYLIKTRGQQVTLSCSPISGHRSVSWYQQTPGQGLQFLFEYFSETQRNKGNFPGRFSGRQFSNSRSEMNVSTLELGDSALYLCASSGGDRGRQETQYFGPGTRLLVL.